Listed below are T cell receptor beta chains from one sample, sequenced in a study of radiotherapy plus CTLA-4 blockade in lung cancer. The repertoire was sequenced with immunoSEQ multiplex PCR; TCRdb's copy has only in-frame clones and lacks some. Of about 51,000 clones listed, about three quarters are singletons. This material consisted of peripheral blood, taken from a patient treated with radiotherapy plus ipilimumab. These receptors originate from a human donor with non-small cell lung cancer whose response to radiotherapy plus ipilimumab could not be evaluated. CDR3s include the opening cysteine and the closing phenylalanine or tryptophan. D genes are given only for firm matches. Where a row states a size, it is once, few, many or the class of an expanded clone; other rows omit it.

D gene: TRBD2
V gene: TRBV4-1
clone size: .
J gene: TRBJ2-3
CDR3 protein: CASSQDFRAGVDTQYF
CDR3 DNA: TGCGCCAGCAGCCAAGATTTCCGAGCGGGAGTAGATACGCAGTATTTT

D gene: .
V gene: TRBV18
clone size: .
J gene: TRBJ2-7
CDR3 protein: CASSHKLTVLTYEQYF
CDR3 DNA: TGTGCCAGCTCACACAAACTTACAGTTCTAACCTACGAGCAGTACTTC

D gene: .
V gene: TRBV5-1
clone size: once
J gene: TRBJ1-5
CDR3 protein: CASSLGEGAGPQHF
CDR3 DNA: TGCGCCAGCAGCTTGGGCGAAGGGGCTGGGCCCCAGCATTTT

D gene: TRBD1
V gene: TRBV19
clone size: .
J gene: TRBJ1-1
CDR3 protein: CASSGGTATEAFF
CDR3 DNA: TGTGCCAGTAGTGGAGGGACAGCCACTGAAGCTTTCTTT

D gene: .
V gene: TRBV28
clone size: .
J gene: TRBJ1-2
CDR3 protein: CASSLRRGGLGLTTF
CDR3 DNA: TGTGCCAGCAGTTTGCGGCGGGGGGGTCTGGGTCTGACCACCTTC

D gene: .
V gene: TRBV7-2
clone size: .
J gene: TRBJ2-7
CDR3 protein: CASSLAPGISYEQYF
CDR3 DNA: TGTGCCAGCAGCTTAGCTCCAGGGATCTCCTACGAGCAGTACTTC

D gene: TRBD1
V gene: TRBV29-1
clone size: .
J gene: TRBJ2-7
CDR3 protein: CSVAGQGETYEQYF
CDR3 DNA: TGCAGCGTTGCAGGACAGGGTGAAACCTACGAGCAGTACTTC

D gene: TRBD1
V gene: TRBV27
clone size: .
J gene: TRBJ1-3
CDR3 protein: CASSKTGTGVVGNTIYF
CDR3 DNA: TGTGCCAGCAGTAAAACCGGGACAGGGGTGGTAGGAAACACCATATATTTT

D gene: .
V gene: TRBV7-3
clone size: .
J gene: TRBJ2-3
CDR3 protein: CASSPTPTDTQYF
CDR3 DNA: TGTGCCAGCAGTCCTACTCCCACAGATACGCAGTATTTT

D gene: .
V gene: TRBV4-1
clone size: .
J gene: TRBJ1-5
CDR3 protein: CASSQEGRAFNQPQHF
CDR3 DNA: TGCGCCAGCAGCCAAGAAGGGAGGGCGTTTAATCAGCCCCAGCATTTT

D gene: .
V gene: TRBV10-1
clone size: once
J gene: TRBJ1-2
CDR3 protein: CASRDTYGYTF
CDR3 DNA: TGCGCCAGCAGGGACACCTATGGCTACACCTTC

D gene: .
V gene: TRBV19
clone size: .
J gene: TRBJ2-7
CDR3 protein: CASYEGAYEQYF
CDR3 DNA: TGTGCCAGTTATGAGGGGGCCTACGAGCAGTACTTC

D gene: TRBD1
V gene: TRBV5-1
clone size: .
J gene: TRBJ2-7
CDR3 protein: CASSSGQGFEQYF
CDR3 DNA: TGCGCCAGCAGCTCGGGACAGGGGTTCGAGCAGTACTTC

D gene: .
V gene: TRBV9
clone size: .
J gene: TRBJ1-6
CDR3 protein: CASSVSWDSNSPLHF
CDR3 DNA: TGTGCCAGCAGCGTCTCGTGGGACTCCAATTCACCCCTCCACTTT

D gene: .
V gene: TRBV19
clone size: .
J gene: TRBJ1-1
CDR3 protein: CASSSDSLIMNTEAFF
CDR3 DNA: TGTGCCAGTAGTTCGGACAGCTTAATCATGAACACTGAAGCTTTCTTT

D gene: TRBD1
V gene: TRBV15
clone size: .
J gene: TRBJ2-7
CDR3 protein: CATSVGQGLGEQYF
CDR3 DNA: TGTGCCACCAGCGTGGGACAGGGATTAGGCGAGCAGTACTTC

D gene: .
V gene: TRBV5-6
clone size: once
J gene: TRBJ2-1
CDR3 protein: CASSLGLVGSEQFF
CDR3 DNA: TGTGCCAGCAGCTTGGGTCTAGTCGGAAGTGAGCAGTTCTTC

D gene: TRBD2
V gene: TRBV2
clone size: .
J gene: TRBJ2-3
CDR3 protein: CASRGLAASTDTQYF
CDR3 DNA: TGTGCCAGCAGGGGACTAGCGGCTAGCACAGATACGCAGTATTTT

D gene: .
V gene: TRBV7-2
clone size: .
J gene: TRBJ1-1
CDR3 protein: CASSLAGRATEAFF
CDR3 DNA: TGTGCCAGCAGCTTAGCGGGCAGGGCCACTGAAGCTTTCTTT

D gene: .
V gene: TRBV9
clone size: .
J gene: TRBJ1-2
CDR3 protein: CASSPEDTYYGYTF
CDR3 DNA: TGTGCCAGCTCCCCCGAGGACACTTACTATGGCTACACCTTC

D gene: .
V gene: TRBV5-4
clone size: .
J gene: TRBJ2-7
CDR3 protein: CASSPGLQEIPYEQYF
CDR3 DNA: TGTGCCAGCAGCCCCGGACTGCAAGAGATCCCCTACGAGCAGTACTTC

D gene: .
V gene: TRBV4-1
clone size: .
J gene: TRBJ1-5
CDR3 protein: CASSQAGGQINQPQHF
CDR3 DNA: TGCGCCAGCAGCCAAGCCGGTGGACAAATCAATCAGCCCCAGCATTTT

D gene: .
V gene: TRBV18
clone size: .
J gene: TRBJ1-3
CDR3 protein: CASSPSGLASGNTIYF
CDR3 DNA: TGTGCCAGCTCACCTTCAGGGTTAGCCTCTGGAAACACCATATATTTT

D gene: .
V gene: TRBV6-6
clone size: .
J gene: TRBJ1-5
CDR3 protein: CASSPLEGAVNQPQHF
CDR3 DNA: TGTGCCAGCAGCCCTTTGGAAGGGGCCGTGAATCAGCCCCAGCATTTT

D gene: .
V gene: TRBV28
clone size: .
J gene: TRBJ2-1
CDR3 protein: CASSFQYSSREQFF
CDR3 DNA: TGTGCCAGCAGTTTTCAGTATTCGTCTAGGGAGCAGTTCTTC

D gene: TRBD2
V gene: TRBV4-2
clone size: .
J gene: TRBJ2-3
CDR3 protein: CASSQAPSSGAADTQYF
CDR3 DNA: TGTGCCAGCAGCCAAGCCCCCTCTAGCGGGGCCGCAGATACGCAGTATTTT

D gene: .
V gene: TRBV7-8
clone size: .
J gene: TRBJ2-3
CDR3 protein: CASSLSSRTDTQYF
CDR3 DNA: TGTGCCAGCAGCTTATCCTCCAGGACAGATACGCAGTATTTT

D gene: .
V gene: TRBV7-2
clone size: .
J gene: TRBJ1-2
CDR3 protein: CASSLGSRVYGYTF
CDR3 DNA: TGTGCCAGCAGCTTAGGGTCCAGGGTCTATGGCTACACCTTC

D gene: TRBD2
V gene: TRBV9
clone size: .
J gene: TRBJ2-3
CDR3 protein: CASSPGGRAGDTQYF
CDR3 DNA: TGTGCCAGCAGCCCCGGCGGGAGGGCCGGAGATACGCAGTATTTT

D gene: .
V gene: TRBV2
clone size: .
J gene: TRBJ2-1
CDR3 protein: CASSGAPSEQFF
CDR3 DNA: TGTGCCAGCAGTGGGGCTCCCAGTGAGCAGTTCTTC

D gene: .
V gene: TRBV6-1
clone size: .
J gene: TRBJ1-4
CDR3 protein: CASSGGGHGTNEKLFF
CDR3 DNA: TGTGCCAGCAGTGGGGGCGGACACGGAACTAATGAAAAACTGTTTTTT

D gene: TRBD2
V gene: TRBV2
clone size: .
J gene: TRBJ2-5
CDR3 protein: CATTSGGGGETQYF
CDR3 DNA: TGTGCCACGACTAGCGGGGGGGGCGGGGAGACCCAGTACTTC

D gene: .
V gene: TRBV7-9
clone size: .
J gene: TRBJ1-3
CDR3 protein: CASSSQGSGNTIYF
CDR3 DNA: TGTGCCAGCAGCTCCCAGGGCTCTGGAAACACCATATATTTT

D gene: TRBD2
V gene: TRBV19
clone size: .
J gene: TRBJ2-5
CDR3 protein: CASSFGTTVQETQYF
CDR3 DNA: TGTGCCAGTAGTTTTGGGACTACCGTCCAAGAGACCCAGTACTTC

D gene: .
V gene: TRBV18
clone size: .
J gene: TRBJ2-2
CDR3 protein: CASSPVDTITGELFF
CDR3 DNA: TGTGCCAGCTCACCCGTCGACACCATCACCGGGGAGCTGTTTTTT

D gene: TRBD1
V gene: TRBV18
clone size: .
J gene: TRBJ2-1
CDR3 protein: CASSRTGRSYNEQFF
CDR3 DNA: TGTGCCAGCTCAAGGACAGGGCGTTCCTACAATGAGCAGTTCTTC

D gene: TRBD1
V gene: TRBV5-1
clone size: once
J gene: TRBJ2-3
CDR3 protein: CASSLVGDSNTDTQYF
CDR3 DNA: TGCGCCAGCAGCTTGGTTGGGGACAGCAACACAGATACGCAGTATTTT

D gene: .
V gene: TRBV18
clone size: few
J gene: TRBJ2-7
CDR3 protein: CASSPEAGYVEQYF
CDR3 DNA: TGTGCCAGCTCACCAGAGGCGGGTTATGTCGAGCAGTACTTC

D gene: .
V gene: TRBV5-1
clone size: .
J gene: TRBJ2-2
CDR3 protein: CASSLLATGELFF
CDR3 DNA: TGCGCCAGCAGCTTACTAGCTACCGGGGAGCTGTTTTTT

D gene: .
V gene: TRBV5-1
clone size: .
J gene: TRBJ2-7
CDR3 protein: CASSLGSGNAYEQYF
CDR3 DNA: TGCGCCAGCAGCTTGGGGTCAGGGAACGCCTACGAGCAGTACTTC

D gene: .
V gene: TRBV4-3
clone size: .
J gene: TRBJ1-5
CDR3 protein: CASSQESYSNQPQHF
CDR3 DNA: TGCGCCAGCAGCCAAGAAAGCTATAGCAATCAGCCCCAGCATTTT

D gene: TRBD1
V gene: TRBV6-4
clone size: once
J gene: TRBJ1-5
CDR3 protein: CASPRTGGFLQPQHF
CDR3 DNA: TGTGCCAGCCCCCGGACAGGGGGCTTTTTGCAGCCCCAGCATTTT

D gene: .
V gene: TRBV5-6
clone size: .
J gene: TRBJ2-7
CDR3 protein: CASSLRAGASYEQYF
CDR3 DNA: TGTGCCAGCAGCTTGCGGGCGGGGGCCTCCTACGAGCAGTACTTC

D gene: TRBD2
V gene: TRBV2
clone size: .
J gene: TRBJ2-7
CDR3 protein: CASSAELAAYEQYF
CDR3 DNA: TGTGCCAGCAGTGCTGAACTAGCGGCCTACGAGCAGTACTTC

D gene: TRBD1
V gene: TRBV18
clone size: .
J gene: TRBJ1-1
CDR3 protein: CASSPPSGQEAFF
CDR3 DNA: TGTGCCAGCTCACCACCTTCGGGACAGGAAGCTTTCTTT